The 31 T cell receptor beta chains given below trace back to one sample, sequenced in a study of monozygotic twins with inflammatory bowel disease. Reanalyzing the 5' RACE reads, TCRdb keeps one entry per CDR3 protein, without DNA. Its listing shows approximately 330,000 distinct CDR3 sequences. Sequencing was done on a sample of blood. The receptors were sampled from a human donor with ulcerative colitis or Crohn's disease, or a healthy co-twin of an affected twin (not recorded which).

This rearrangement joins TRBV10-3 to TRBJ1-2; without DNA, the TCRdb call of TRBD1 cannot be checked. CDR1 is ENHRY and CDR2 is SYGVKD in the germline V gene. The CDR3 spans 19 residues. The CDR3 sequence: CAISFTAMATAPGGYGYTF.

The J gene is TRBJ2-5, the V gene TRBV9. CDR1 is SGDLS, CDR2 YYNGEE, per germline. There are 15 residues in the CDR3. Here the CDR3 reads CASSGSPNIQETQYF. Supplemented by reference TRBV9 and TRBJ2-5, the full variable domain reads DSGVTQTPKHLITATGQRVTLRCSPRSGDLSVYWYQQSLDQGLQFLIQYYNGEERAKGNILERFSAQQFPDLHSELNLSSLELGDSALYFCASSGSPNIQETQYFGPGTRLLVL.

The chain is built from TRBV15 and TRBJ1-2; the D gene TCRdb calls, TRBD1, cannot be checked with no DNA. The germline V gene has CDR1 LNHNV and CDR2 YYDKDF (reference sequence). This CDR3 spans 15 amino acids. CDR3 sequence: CATSRIPGRNYGYTF.

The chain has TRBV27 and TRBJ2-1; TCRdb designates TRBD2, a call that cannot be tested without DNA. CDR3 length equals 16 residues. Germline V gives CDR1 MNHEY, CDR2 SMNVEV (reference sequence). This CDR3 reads CASRGTGPFAYNEQFF.

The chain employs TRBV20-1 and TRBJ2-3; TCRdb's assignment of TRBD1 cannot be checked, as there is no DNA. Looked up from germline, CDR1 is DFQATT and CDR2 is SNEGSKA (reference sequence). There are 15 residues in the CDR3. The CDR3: CSARRGEGGTDTQYF.

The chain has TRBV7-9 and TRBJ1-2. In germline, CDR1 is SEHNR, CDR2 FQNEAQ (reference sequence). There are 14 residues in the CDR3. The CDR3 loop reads CASSLGVDGYGYTF. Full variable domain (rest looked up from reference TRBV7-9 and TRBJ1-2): DTGVSQNPRHKITKRGQNVTFRCDPISEHNRLYWYRQTLGQGPEFLTYFQNEAQLEKSRLLSDRFSAERPKGSFSTLEIQRTEQGDSAMYLCASSLGVDGYGYTFGSGTRLTVV.

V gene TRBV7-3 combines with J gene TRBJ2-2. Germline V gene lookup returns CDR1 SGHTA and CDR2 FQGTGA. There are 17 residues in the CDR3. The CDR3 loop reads CASSRNRRGQNTGELFF. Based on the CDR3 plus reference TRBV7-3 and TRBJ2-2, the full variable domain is GAGVSQTPSNKVTEKGKYVELRCDPISGHTALYWYRQSLGQGPEFLIYFQGTGAADDSGLPNDRFFAVRPEGSVSTLKIQRTERGDSAVYLCASSRNRRGQNTGELFFGEGSRLTVL.

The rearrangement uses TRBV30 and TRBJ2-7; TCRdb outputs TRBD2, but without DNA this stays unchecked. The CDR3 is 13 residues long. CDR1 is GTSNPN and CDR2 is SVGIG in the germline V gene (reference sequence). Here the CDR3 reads CAWSDSQYYEQYF.

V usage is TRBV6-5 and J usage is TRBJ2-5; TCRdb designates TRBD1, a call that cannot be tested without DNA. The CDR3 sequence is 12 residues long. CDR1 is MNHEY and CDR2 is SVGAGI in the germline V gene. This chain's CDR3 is CAAQGARETQYF.

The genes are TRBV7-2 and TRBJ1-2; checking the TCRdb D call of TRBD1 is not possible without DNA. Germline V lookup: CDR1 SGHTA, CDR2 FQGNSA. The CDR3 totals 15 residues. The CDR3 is CASSPGGFSLYGYTF.

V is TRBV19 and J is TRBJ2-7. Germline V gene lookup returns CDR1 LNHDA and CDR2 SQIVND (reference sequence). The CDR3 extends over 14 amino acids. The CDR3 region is CASSIEGVGYEQYF. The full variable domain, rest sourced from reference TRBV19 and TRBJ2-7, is DGGITQSPKYLFRKEGQNVTLSCEQNLNHDAMYWYRQDPGQGLRLIYYSQIVNDFQKGDIAEGYSVSREKKESFPLTVTSAQKNPTAFYLCASSIEGVGYEQYFGPGTRLTVT.

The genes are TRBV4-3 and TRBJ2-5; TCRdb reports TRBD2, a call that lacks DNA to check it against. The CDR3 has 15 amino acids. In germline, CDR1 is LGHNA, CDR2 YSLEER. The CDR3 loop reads CASSQGAGLQETQYF.

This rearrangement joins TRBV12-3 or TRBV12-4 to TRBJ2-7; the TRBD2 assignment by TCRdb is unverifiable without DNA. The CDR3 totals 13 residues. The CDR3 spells CASTSGGAYEQYF.

The chain's CDR3 is CASSETGTSYNEQFF. V and J are TRBV6-4 and TRBJ2-1; without DNA, the TCRdb call of TRBD2 cannot be checked. The CDR3 is made up of 15 amino acids. The germline CDR1 and CDR2 sequences are MRHNA and SNTAGT.

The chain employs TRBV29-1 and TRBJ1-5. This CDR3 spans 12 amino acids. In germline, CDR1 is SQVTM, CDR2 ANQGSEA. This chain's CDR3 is CSAVYGNQPQHF.

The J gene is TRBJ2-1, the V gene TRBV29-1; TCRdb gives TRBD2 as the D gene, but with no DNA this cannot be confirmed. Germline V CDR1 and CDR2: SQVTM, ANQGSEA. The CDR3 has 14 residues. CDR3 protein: CSVSRTSGSDEQFF.

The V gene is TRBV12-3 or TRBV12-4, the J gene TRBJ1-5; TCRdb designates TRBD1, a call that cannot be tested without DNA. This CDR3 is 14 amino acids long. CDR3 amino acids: CASSFARENQPQHF.

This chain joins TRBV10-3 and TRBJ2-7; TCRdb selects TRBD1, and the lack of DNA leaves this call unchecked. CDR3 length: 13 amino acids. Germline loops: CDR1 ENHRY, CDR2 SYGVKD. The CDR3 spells CAISARGRNEQYF.

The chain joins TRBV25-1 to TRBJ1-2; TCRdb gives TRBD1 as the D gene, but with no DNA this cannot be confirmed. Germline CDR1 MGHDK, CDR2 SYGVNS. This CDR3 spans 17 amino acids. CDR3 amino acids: CASSENLGATLSSGYTF.

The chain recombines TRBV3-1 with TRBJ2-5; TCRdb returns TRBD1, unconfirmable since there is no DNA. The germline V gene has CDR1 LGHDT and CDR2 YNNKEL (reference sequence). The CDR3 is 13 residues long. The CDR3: CASSPGQLETQYF.

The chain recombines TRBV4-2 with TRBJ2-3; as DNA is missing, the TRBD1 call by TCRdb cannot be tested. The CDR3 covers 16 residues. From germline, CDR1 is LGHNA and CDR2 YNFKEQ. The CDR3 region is CASSQGPGPSTDTQYF.

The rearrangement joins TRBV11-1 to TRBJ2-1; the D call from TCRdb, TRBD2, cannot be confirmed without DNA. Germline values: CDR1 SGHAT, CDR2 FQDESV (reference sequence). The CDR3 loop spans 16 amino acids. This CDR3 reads CASSVLRDYAYNEQFF.

CDR3 loop: CASSSSGGNYGYTF. The V gene is TRBV5-1, the J gene TRBJ1-2; as DNA is missing, the TRBD1 call by TCRdb cannot be tested. Germline V gene data show CDR1 as SGHRS and CDR2 as YFSETQ. The CDR3 is 14 amino acids.

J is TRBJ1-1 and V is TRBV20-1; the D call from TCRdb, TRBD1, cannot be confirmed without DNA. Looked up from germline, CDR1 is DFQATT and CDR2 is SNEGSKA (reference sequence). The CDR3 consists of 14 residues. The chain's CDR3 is CSAMLGTANTEAFF.

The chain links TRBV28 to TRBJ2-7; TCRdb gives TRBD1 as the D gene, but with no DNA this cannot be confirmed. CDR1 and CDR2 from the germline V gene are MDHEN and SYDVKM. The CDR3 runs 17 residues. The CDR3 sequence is CASSLSLLPGRDYEQYF.

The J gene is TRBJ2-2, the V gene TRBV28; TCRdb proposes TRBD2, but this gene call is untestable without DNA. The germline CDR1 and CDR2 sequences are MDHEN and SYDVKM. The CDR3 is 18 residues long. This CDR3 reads CASSHQLKTSGLTGELFF.

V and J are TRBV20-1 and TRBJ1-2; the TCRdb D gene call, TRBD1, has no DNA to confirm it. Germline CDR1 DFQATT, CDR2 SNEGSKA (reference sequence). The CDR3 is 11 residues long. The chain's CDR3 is CSAITGDGYTF.

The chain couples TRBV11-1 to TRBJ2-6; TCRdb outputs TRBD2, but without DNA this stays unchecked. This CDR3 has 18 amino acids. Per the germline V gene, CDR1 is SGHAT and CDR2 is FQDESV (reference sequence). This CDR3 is CASSFGTSGPRGANVLTF.

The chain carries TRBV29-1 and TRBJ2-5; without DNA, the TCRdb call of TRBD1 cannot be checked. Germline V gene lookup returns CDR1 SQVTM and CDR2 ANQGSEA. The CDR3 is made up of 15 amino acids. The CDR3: CSVVDGGTSQETQYF.

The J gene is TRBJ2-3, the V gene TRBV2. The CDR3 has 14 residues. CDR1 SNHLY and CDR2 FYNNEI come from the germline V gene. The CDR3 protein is CASNTGPSTDTQYF.

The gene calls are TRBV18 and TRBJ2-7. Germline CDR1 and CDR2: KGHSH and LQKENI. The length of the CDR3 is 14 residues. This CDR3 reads CASSPPSVSYEQYF. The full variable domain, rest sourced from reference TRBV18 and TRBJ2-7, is NAGVMQNPRHLVRRRGQEARLRCSPMKGHSHVYWYRQLPEEGLKFMVYLQKENIIDESGMPKERFSAEFPKEGPSILRIQQVVRGDSAAYFCASSPPSVSYEQYFGPGTRLTVT.